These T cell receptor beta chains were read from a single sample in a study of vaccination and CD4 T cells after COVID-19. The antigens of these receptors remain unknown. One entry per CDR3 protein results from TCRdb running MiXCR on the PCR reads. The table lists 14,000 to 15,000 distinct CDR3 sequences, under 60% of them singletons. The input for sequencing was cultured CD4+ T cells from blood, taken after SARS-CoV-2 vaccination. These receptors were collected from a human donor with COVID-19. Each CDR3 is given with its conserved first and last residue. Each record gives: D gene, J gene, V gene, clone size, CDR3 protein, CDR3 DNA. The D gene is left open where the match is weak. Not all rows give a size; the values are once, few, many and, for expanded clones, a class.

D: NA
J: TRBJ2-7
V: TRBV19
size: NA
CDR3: CASRAKDVSPYEQYF
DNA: TGTGCCAGTAGGGCGAAGGACGTCAGTCCCTACGAGCAGTACTTC

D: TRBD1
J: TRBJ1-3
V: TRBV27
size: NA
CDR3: CASSRRQGGNTIYF
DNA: TGTGCCAGCAGTAGAAGACAGGGAGGAAACACCATATATTTT

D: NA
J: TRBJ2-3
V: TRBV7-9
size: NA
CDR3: CASTITDTQYF
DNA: TGTGCCAGCACCATTACAGATACGCAGTATTTT

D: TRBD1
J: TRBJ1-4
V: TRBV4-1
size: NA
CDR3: CASSLGQGGGEKLFF
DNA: TGCGCCAGCAGCCTCGGACAGGGCGGTGGTGAAAAACTGTTTTTT

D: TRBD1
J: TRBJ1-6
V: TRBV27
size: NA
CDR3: CASTGGTAAYNSPLHF
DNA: TGTGCCAGCACTGGAGGGACAGCAGCTTATAATTCACCCCTCCACTTT

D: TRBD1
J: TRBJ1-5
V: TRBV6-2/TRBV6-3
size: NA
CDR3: CASNRGTGGGNQPQHF
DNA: TGTGCCAGCAATAGGGGGACAGGGGGTGGCAATCAGCCCCAGCATTTT

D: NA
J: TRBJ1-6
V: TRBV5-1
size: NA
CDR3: CASRPVGEDNSPLHF
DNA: TGCGCCAGCAGACCGGTGGGAGAAGATAATTCACCCCTCCACTTT

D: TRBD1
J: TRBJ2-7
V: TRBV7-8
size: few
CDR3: CASSIRISGTGAPYEQYF
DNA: TGTGCCAGCAGCATACGAATCTCCGGGACAGGGGCCCCGTACGAGCAGTACTTC

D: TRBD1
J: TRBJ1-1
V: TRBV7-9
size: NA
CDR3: CASSLVVGGEAFF
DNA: TGTGCCAGCAGCTTAGTGGTAGGGGGCGAAGCTTTCTTT

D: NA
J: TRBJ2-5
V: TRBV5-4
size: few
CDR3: CASSFWKGIETQYF
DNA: TGTGCCAGCAGCTTCTGGAAGGGAATAGAGACCCAGTACTTC

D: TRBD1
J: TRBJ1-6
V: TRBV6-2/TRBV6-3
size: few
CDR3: CASSTMTGGVSPLHF
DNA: TGTGCCAGCAGTACGATGACAGGGGGCGTTTCACCCCTCCACTTT

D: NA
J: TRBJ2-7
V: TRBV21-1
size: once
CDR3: CASSNGRPAPYEQYF
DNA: TGTGCCAGCAGCAACGGAAGACCGGCGCCCTACGAGCAGTACTTC

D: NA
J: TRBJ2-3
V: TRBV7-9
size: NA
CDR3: CASSLAEFTQYF
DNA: TGTGCCAGCAGCTTAGCAGAGTTTACGCAGTATTTT

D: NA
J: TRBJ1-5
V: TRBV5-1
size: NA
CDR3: CASSLGGGSNQPQHF
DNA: TGCGCCAGCAGCTTGGGAGGAGGGAGCAATCAGCCCCAGCATTTT

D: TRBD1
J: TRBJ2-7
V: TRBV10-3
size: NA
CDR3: CAISESGRGRPYEQYF
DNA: TGTGCCATCAGTGAGTCGGGCAGGGGGCGCCCTTACGAGCAGTACTTC

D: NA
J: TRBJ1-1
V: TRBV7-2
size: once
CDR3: CASSWRIMNTEAFF
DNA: TGTGCCAGCAGCTGGAGGATTATGAACACTGAAGCTTTCTTT

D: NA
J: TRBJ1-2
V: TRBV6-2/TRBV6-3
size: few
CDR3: CASSYGTLGGYTF
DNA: TGTGCCAGCAGTTACGGGACCCTAGGAGGCTACACCTTC